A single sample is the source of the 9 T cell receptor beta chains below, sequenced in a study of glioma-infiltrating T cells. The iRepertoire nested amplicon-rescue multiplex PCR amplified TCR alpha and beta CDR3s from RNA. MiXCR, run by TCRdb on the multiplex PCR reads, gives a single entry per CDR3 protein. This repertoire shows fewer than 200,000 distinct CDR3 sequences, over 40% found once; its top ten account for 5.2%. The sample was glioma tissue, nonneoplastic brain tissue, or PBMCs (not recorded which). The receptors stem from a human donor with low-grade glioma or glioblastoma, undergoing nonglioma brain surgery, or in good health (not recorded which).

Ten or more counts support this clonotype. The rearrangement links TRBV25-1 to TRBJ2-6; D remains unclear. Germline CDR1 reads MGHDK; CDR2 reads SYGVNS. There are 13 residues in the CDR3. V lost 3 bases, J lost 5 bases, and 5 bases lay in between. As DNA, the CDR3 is TGTGCCAGCAGTGAGAACTGGGCCAACGTCCTGACTTTC. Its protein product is CASSENWANVLTF.

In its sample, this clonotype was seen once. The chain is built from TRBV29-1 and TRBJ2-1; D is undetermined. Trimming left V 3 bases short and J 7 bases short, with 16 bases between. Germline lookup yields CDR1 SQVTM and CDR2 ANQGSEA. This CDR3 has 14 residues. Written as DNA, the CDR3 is TGCAGCGTTGAGGGTGGCCAAGTAAAAAATGAGCAGTTCTTC. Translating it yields CSVEGGQVKNEQFF.

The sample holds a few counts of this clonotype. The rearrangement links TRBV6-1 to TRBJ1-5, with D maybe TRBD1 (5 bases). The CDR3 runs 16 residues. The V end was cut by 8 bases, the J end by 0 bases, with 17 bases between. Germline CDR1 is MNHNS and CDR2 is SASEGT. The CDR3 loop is CASGPNSGSSNQPQHF. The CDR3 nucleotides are TGTGCCAGCGGTCCCAACTCAGGGAGTAGCAATCAGCCCCAGCATTTT.

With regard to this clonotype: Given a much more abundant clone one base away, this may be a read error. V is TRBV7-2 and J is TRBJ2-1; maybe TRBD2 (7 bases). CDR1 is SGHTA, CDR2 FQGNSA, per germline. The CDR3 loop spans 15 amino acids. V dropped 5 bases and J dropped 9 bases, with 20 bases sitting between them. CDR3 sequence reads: CASSVQGGSGSEQFF. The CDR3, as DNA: TGTGCCAGCAGCGTACAGGGAGGGTCGGGCAGTGAGCAGTTCTTC.

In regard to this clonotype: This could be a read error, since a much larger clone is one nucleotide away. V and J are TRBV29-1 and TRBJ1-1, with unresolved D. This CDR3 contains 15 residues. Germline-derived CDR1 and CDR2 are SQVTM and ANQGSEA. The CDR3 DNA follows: TGCAGAGTTGAAGGACCCGCCGGCCTGTCGAGTGAAGCTTTCTTT. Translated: CRVEGPAGLSSEAFF.

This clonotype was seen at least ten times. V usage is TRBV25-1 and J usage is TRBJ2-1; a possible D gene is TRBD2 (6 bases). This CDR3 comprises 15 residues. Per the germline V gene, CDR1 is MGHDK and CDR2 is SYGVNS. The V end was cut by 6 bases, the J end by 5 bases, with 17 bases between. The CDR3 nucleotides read TGTGCCAGCAGCCTCAACCGGGACTGGGACAATGAGCAGTTCTTC. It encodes CASSLNRDWDNEQFF.

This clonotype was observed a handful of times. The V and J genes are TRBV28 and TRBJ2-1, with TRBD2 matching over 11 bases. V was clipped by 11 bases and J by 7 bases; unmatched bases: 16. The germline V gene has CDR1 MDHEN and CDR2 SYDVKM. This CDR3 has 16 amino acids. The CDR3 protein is CASAELAGGIVNEQFF. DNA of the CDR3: TGTGCCTCCGCCGAGCTAGCGGGAGGCATCGTAAATGAGCAGTTCTTC.

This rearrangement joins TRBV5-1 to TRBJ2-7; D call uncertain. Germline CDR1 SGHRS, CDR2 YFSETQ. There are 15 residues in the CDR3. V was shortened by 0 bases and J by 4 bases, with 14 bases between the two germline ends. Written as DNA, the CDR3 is TGCGCCAGCAGCTTGGAACAGATCAACGGATACGAGCAGTACTTC. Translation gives CASSLEQINGYEQYF.

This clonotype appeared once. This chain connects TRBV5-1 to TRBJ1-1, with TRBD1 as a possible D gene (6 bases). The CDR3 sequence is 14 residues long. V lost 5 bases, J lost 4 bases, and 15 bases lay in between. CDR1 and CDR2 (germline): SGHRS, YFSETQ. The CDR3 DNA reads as TGCGCCAGCAGTTCCGGAGGGGGGGGCACTGAAGCTTTCTTT. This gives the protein CASSSGGGGTEAFF.